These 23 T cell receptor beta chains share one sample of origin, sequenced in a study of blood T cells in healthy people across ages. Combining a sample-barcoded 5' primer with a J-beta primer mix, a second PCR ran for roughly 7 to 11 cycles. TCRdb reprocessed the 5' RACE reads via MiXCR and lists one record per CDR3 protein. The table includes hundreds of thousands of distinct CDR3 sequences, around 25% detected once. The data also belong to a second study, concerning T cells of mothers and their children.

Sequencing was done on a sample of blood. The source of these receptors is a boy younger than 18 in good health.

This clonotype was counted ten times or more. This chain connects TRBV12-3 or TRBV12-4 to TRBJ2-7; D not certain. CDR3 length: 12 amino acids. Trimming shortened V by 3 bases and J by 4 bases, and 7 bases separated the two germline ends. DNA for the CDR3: TGTGCCAGCAGTTTTAGGGCTTACGAGCAGTACTTC. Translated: CASSFRAYEQYF.

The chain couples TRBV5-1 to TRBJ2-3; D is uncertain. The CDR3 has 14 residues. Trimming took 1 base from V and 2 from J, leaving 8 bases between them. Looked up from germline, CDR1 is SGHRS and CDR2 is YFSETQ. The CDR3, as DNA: TGCGCCAGCAGCTTGAAAGGGATCACAGATACGCAGTATTTT. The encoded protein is CASSLKGITDTQYF.

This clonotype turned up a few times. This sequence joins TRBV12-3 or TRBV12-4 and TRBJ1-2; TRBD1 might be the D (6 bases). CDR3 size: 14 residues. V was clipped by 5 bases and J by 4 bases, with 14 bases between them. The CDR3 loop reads CASSTREGGYGYTF. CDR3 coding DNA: TGTGCCAGCAGTACCCGGGAGGGGGGCTATGGCTACACCTTC.

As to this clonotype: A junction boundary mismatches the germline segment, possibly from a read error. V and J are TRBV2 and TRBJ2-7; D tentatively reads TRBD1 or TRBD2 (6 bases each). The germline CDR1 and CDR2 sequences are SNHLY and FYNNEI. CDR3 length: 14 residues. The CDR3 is CASRPGGASYKQYF. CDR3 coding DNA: TGTGCCAGCAGGCCCGGGGGCGCCTCCTACAAGCAGTACTTC. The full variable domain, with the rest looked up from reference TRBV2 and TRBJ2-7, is EPEVTQTPSHQVTQMGQEVILRCVPISNHLYFYWYRQILGQKVEFLVSFYNNEISEKSEIFDDQFSVERPDGSNFTLKIRSTKLEDSAMYFCASRPGGASYKQYFGPGTRLTVT.

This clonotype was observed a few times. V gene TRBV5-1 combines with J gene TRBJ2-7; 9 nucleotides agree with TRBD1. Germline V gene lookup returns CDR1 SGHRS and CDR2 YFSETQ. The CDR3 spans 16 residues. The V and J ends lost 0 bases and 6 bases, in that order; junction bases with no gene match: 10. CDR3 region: CASSLGIDRGSGEQYF. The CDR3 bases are TGCGCCAGCAGCTTGGGAATTGACAGGGGGTCGGGCGAGCAGTACTTC.

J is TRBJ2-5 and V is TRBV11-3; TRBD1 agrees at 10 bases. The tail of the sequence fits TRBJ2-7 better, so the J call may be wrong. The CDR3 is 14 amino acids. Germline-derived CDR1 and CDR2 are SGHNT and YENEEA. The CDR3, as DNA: TGTGCCAGCAGCTTGGGACAGGGGATTGACGAGCAGTACTTC. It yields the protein CASSLGQGIDEQYF.

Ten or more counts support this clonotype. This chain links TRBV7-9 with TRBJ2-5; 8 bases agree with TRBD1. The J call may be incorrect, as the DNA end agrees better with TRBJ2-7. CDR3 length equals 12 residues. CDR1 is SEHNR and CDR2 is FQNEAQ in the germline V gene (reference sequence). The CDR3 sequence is CASSRQGNEQYF. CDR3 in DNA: TGTGCCAGCAGCAGACAGGGGAACGAGCAGTACTTC.

This CDR3 is CATSREGEQFF. The CDR3 DNA follows: TGTGCCACCAGCAGAGAAGGTGAGCAGTTCTTC. This sequence joins TRBV15 and TRBJ2-1, with D unresolved. Per germline, CDR1 LNHNV and CDR2 YYDKDF (reference sequence). The CDR3 consists of 11 residues. V was cut by 0 bases and J by 9 bases, with 3 bases left in between.

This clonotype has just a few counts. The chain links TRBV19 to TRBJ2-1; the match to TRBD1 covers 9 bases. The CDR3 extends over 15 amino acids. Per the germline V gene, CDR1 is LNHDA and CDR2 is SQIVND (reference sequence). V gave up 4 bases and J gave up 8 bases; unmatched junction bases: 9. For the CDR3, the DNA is TGTGCCAGTAGTAATTTACAGGGGGCGTTTCATGAGCAGTTCTTC. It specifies CASSNLQGAFHEQFF. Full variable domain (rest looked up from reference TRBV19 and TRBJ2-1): DGGITQSPKYLFRKEGQNVTLSCEQNLNHDAMYWYRQDPGQGLRLIYYSQIVNDFQKGDIAEGYSVSREKKESFPLTVTSAQKNPTAFYLCASSNLQGAFHEQFFGPGTRLTVL.

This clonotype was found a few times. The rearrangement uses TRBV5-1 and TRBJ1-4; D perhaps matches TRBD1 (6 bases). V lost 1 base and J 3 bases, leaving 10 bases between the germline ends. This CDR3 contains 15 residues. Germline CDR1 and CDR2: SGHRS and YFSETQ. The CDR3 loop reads CASSLQGSPNEKLFF. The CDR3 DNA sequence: TGCGCCAGCAGCTTGCAGGGGTCGCCTAATGAAAAACTGTTTTTT.

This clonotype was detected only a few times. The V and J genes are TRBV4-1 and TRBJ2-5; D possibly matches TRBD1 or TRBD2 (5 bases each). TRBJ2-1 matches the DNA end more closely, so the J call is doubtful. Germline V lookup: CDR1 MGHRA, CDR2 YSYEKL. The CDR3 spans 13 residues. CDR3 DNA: TGCGCCAGCAGCCAGAGGGGCGACTATGAGCAGTTCTTC. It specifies CASSQRGDYEQFF.

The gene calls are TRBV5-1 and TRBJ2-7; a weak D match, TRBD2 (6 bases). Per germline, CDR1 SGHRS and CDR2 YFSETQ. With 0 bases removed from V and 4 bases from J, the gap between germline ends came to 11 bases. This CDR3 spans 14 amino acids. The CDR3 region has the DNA TGCGCCAGCAGCTTGGGACTAGTATCTTACGAGCAGTACTTC. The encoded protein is CASSLGLVSYEQYF.

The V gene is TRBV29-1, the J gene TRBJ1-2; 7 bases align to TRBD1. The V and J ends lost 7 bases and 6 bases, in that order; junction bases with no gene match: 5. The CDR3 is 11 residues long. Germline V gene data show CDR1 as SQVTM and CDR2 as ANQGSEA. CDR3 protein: CSGGTGDGYTF. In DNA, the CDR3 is TGCAGCGGCGGTACAGGGGATGGCTACACCTTC.

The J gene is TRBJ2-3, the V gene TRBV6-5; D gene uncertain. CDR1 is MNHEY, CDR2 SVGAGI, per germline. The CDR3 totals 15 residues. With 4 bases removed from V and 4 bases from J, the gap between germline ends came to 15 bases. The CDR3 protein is CASSLTRERADTQYF. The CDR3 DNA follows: TGTGCCAGCAGTTTGACAAGGGAAAGGGCAGATACGCAGTATTTT.

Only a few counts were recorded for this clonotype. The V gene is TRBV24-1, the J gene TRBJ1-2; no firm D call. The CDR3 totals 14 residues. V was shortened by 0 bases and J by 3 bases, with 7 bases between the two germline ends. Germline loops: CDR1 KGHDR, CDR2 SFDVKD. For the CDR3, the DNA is TGTGCCACCAGTGATTTGGGAAGCCACTATGGCTACACCTTC. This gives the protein CATSDLGSHYGYTF.

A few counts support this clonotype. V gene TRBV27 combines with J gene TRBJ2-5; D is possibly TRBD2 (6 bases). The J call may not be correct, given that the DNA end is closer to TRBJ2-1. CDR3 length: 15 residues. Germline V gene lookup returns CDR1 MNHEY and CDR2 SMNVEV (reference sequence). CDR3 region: CASSSTRGSFNEQFF. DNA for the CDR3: TGTGCCAGCAGTTCCACTCGGGGGTCTTTCAATGAGCAGTTCTTC.

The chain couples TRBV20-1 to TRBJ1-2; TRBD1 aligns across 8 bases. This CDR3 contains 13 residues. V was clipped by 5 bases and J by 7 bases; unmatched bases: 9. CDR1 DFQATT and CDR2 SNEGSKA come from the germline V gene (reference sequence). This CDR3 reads CSAHGQGAGGYTF. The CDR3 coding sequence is TGCAGTGCTCATGGCCAGGGGGCGGGTGGCTACACCTTC.

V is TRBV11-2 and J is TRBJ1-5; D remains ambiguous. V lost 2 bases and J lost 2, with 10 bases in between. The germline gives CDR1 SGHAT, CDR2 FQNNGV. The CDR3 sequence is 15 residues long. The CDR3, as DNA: TGTGCCAGCAGCTTAAGAGGGAGGGGCAATCAGCCCCAGCATTTT. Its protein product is CASSLRGRGNQPQHF.

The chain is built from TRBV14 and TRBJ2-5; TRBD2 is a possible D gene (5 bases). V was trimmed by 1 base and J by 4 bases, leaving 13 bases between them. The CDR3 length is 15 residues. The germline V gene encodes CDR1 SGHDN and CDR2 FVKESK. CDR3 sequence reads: CASSQGEVEGETQYF. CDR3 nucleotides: TGTGCCAGCAGCCAAGGAGAGGTCGAGGGAGAGACCCAGTACTTC. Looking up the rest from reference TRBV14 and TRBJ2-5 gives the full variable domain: EAGVTQFPSHSVIEKGQTVTLRCDPISGHDNLYWYRRVMGKEIKFLLHFVKESKQDESGMPNNRFLAERTGGTYSTLKVQPAELEDSGVYFCASSQGEVEGETQYFGPGTRLLVL.

The CDR3 region has the DNA TGTGCCAGCAGTACCCGGGAAGGGGTTCAGCCCCAGCATTTT. Protein sequence: CASSTREGVQPQHF. The chain couples TRBV6-6 to TRBJ1-5; the D gene is possibly TRBD1 (5 bases). Trimming took off 5 bases at V and 6 bases at J, with 14 bases between the two ends. In germline, CDR1 is MNHNY, CDR2 SVGAGI (reference sequence). The length of the CDR3 is 14 residues.

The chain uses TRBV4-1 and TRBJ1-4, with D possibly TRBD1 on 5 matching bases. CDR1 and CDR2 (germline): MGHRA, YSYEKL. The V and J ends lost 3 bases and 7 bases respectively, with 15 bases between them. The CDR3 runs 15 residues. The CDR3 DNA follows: TGCGCCAGCAGCCAGCAAGTTCTTAGGGGTGAAAAACTGTTTTTT. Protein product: CASSQQVLRGEKLFF.

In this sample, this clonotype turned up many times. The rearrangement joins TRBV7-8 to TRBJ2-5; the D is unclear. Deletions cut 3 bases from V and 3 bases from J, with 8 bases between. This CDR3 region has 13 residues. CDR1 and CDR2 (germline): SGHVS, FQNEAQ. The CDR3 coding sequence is TGTGCCAGCAGCTTCTTAAGGAAAGAGACCCAGTACTTC. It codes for CASSFLRKETQYF.

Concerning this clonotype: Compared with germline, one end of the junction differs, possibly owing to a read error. The DNA of the CDR3 is TGCAGTGCTAGAGGGGACGGCAACCAAGGGACCCAGTACTTC. Translated, it gives CSARGDGNQGTQYF. This sequence joins TRBV20-1 and TRBJ2-5; either TRBD1 or TRBD2 may supply D (5 bases each). Germline V lookup: CDR1 DFQATT, CDR2 SNEGSKA (reference sequence). The CDR3 extends over 14 amino acids.